The 28 T cell receptor beta chains in this list originate from one sample, sequenced in a study of blood T cell repertoires in COVID-19. Only in-frame clones appear in the TCRdb table, and some are missing; sequencing was by immunoSEQ multiplex PCR. The table has a few hundred thousand clones, around nine tenths seen once; the top ten hold 0.9% to 1%. What was sequenced was peripheral blood. The receptor source for this set is a woman in her thirties or forties who had recovered from COVID-19.

This CDR3 is CSVAGTSLDTQYF. The CDR3 DNA follows: TGCAGCGTCGCCGGGACTAGCTTGGATACGCAGTATTTT. V and J are TRBV29-1 and TRBJ2-3; 9 nucleotides agree with TRBD2. CDR1 is SQVTM and CDR2 is ANQGSEA in the germline V gene. The CDR3 runs to 13 residues. V dropped 6 bases and J dropped 6; count of bases not matched to a gene: 7.

The chain uses TRBV20-1 and TRBJ1-5; D is ambiguous. V was shortened by 3 bases and J by 0 bases, with 3 bases between the two germline ends. The CDR3 totals 12 residues. Germline assignment: CDR1 DFQATT and CDR2 SNEGSKA (reference sequence). The CDR3 loop reads CSASHSNQPQHF. CDR3 nucleotides: TGCAGTGCTAGTCATAGCAATCAGCCCCAGCATTTT.

This clone showed up just once. The V call is TRBV6-4, the J call TRBJ2-5, with D maybe TRBD1 (5 bases). Germline V gene lookup returns CDR1 MRHNA and CDR2 SNTAGT. The CDR3 runs 13 residues. V was shortened by 5 bases and J by 4 bases, with 11 bases between the two germline ends. CDR3 amino acids: CASSPQRGETQYF. The CDR3 region has the DNA TGTGCCAGCAGTCCTCAAAGGGGAGAGACCCAGTACTTC.

The chain joins TRBV14 to TRBJ2-3, with TRBD2 identical over 12 bases. Germline CDR1 and CDR2: SGHDN and FVKESK. The CDR3 runs to 16 residues. V dropped 4 bases and J dropped 2; count of bases not matched to a gene: 4. Written as DNA, the CDR3 is TGTGCCAGCAGCCCACTAGCGGGAGGCCCCACAGATACGCAGTATTTT. Protein sequence: CASSPLAGGPTDTQYF.

This chain joins TRBV15 and TRBJ2-5, with 8 bases that match TRBD2. Germline-derived CDR1 and CDR2 are LNHNV and YYDKDF (reference sequence). Trimming cost V 8 bases and J 4 bases; bases outside gene matches: 9. The CDR3 spans 14 residues. The DNA of the CDR3 is TGTGCCACCGTGGACTCGGGGGGGGGAGAGACCCAGTACTTC. Protein sequence: CATVDSGGGETQYF. Together with reference TRBV15 and TRBJ2-5, the CDR3 gives the full variable domain: DAMVIQNPRYQVTQFGKPVTLSCSQTLNHNVMYWYQQKSSQAPKLLFHYYDKDFNNEADTPDNFQSRRPNTSFCFLDIRSPGLGDTAMYLCATVDSGGGETQYFGPGTRLLVL.

The chain combines TRBV3-1 (or the pseudogene TRBV3-2) with TRBJ2-7, with a weak D call TRBD2 (6 bases). Trimming shortened V by 2 bases and J by 3 bases, and 29 bases separated the two germline ends. This CDR3 spans 20 amino acids. The germline V gene has CDR1 LGHDT and CDR2 YNNKEL (reference sequence). The CDR3 DNA is TGTGCCAGCAGCCAATCAATGTTCTGGGGAACAACTAGCCCCCTCTACGAGCAGTACTTC. It is translated as CASSQSMFWGTTSPLYEQYF.

The chain couples TRBV7-3 to TRBJ2-1, with 13 nucleotides matching TRBD2. The CDR3 length is 16 residues. V lost 0 bases and J lost 6; bases outside the gene matches: 2. Germline assignment: CDR1 SGHTA and CDR2 FQGTGA. The CDR3 DNA follows: TGTGCCAGCAGCTTAACAGGGACTAGCGGGATCAATGAGCAGTTCTTC. Protein sequence: CASSLTGTSGINEQFF.

CDR3 amino acids: CASSPGPGYGWTYEQYF. The CDR3 coding sequence is TGCGCCAGCAGCCCCGGGCCGGGATACGGGTGGACCTACGAGCAGTACTTC. The chain joins TRBV4-1 to TRBJ2-7; weak D call: TRBD2 (5 bases). Germline V CDR1 and CDR2: MGHRA, YSYEKL. The V end was cut by 4 bases, the J end by 2 bases, with 21 bases between. The CDR3 has 17 residues.

The chain has TRBV11-3 and TRBJ2-2; the D gene is possibly TRBD2 (5 bases). V was cut by 2 bases and J by 7 bases, with 14 bases left in between. This CDR3 spans 15 amino acids. Per germline, CDR1 SGHNT and CDR2 YENEEA. In DNA, the CDR3 is TGTGCCAGCAGCTTATCCGGGATACTGGGCGGGGAGCTGTTTTTT. The encoded protein is CASSLSGILGGELFF. The whole variable domain, filled in from reference TRBV11-3 and TRBJ2-2, reads EAGVVQSPRYKIIEKKQPVAFWCNPISGHNTLYWYLQNLGQGPELLIRYENEEAVDDSQLPKDRFSAERLKGVDSTLKIQPAELGDSAVYLCASSLSGILGGELFFGEGSRLTVL.

CDR3 DNA sequence: TGTGCCAGCAGCGGCTGGACTAGCGGGAGTAGAACTGAGACCCAGTACTTC. Protein product: CASSGWTSGSRTETQYF. This chain connects TRBV11-3 to TRBJ2-5, with 13 bases identical to TRBD2. CDR1 and CDR2 (germline): SGHNT, YENEEA. Germline trimming cut 5 bases from V and 5 bases from J; bases unmatched to any gene: 11. This CDR3 has 17 residues.

Note on this clone: This specimen includes other DNA sequences encoding the same CDR3. The chain combines TRBV5-1 with TRBJ2-3; no reliable D call. The CDR3 covers 13 residues. The V gene lost 3 bases and the J gene lost 0 bases, with 5 bases spanning the gap. The germline V gene encodes CDR1 SGHRS and CDR2 YFSETQ. DNA of the CDR3: TGCGCCAGCAGCTCCTCTAGCACAGATACGCAGTATTTT. Protein sequence: CASSSSSTDTQYF. Looking up the rest from reference TRBV5-1 and TRBJ2-3 gives the full variable domain: KAGVTQTPRYLIKTRGQQVTLSCSPISGHRSVSWYQQTPGQGLQFLFEYFSETQRNKGNFPGRFSGRQFSNSRSEMNVSTLELGDSALYLCASSSSSTDTQYFGPGTRLTVL.

V and J are TRBV28 and TRBJ1-5; maybe TRBD1 (5 bases). From germline, CDR1 is MDHEN and CDR2 SYDVKM. The CDR3 runs to 15 residues. The ends were cut back, 7 bases at V and 4 bases at J, with 17 bases in the middle. The CDR3 DNA sequence: TGTGCCAGCAATATCCCCGGGCAGGGAAATCAGCCCCAGCATTTT. It codes for CASNIPGQGNQPQHF.

The V and J genes are TRBV7-2 and TRBJ2-6; maybe TRBD1 (6 bases). The V end lost 4 bases, the J end lost 0 bases, and 10 bases lay between the germline ends. CDR1 is SGHTA and CDR2 is FQGNSA in the germline V gene. This CDR3 contains 16 residues. CDR3 region: CASSSGAGSGANVLTF. CDR3 in DNA: TGTGCCAGCAGCTCAGGGGCGGGCTCTGGGGCCAACGTCCTGACTTTC.

V and J are TRBV4-1 and TRBJ2-3; 12 nucleotides match TRBD2. Germline CDR1 is MGHRA and CDR2 is YSYEKL. The CDR3 has 16 amino acids. V dropped 3 bases and J dropped 6; count of bases not matched to a gene: 7. The CDR3 DNA reads TGCGCCAGCAGCCAGGCTAGCGGGAGGGCCGGGGATACGCAGTATTTT. This sequence encodes CASSQASGRAGDTQYF.

The chain employs TRBV28 and TRBJ1-5, with D maybe TRBD1 (5 bases). The V gene lost 2 bases and the J gene lost 0 bases, with 14 bases spanning the gap. The CDR3 covers 17 residues. Germline V gene data show CDR1 as MDHEN and CDR2 as SYDVKM. The CDR3 DNA follows: TGTGCCAGCAGTTTAAGGATCGACAGCGATAGCAATCAGCCCCAGCATTTT. As protein: CASSLRIDSDSNQPQHF.

The rearrangement uses TRBV6-5 and TRBJ2-7; D is possibly TRBD2 (7 bases). Germline assignment: CDR1 MNHEY and CDR2 SVGAGI. Trimming took 7 bases from V and 7 from J, leaving 20 bases between them. This CDR3 comprises 14 residues. The CDR3 DNA follows: TGTGCCAGCATTCTGCCTTCGGGGGGCGGTGAGCAGTACTTC. This codes for CASILPSGGGEQYF.

The gene calls are TRBV12-5 and TRBJ1-5; 7 bases fit TRBD1. The V gene end was trimmed by 1 base and the J gene end by 2 bases; junction bases not matched to a gene: 11. CDR1 and CDR2 from the germline V gene are LGHNT and FRNRAP. This CDR3 region has 18 residues. This CDR3 is CASGLDRGAGFGNQPQHF. The CDR3 DNA sequence: TGTGCTAGTGGTTTGGACAGGGGCGCAGGGTTTGGCAATCAGCCCCAGCATTTT.

This sequence joins TRBV6-5 and TRBJ1-2; 7 nucleotides align to TRBD1. The CDR3 runs to 14 residues. V dropped 6 bases and J dropped 8; count of bases not matched to a gene: 12. Germline V CDR1 and CDR2: MNHEY, SVGAGI. CDR3 nucleotide sequence: TGTGCCAGCAGAATACGACAGGGTACATGGGGCTACACCTTC. As protein: CASRIRQGTWGYTF.

The V gene is TRBV3-1 (or the pseudogene TRBV3-2), the J gene TRBJ2-3; 8 bases match TRBD2. CDR3 length equals 15 residues. J gave up 5 bases and V 4 bases, and 8 bases lay outside the gene matches. Germline V gene sequence: CDR1 LGHDT, CDR2 YNNKEL (reference sequence). The CDR3 DNA sequence: TGTGCCAGCAGCCCTCCTGGACTAGCTGGAGATACGCAGTATTTT. Protein product: CASSPPGLAGDTQYF.

This clone was counted only a few times. The CDR3 DNA is TGTGCCAGTAGTATAGACGTCAATCAGCCCCAGCATTTT. It yields the protein CASSIDVNQPQHF. This chain uses TRBV19 with TRBJ1-5; D is unresolved. Germline V gene lookup returns CDR1 LNHDA and CDR2 SQIVND (reference sequence). CDR3 length equals 13 residues. V shed 0 bases and J shed 3 bases, with 3 bases lying between them.

This sequence joins TRBV5-8 and TRBJ2-1, with 8 bases fitting TRBD2. The CDR3 totals 15 residues. Germline V gene sequence: CDR1 SGHTS, CDR2 YDEGEE. J was trimmed by 3 bases and V by 6 bases; bases with no gene match: 8. As DNA, the CDR3 is TGTGCCAGCACCGTACTAGCGGAGATCTACAATGAGCAGTTCTTC. Its translation: CASTVLAEIYNEQFF.

The chain recombines TRBV7-2 with TRBJ2-7, with TRBD1 matching 8 bases. Germline V gene lookup returns CDR1 SGHTA and CDR2 FQGNSA. This CDR3 contains 14 residues. Unmatched junction bases numbered 6, after V lost 5 bases and J lost 3 bases. This chain's CDR3 is CASSTRQGNYEQYF. CDR3 bases: TGTGCCAGCAGCACCCGACAGGGGAACTACGAGCAGTACTTC.

The rearrangement links TRBV25-1 to TRBJ2-6; 8 bases align to TRBD2. J gave up 0 bases and V 1 base, and 5 bases lay outside the gene matches. Per germline, CDR1 MGHDK and CDR2 SYGVNS. The CDR3 runs to 18 residues. The CDR3 loop reads CASSEFTSGPSGANVLTF. CDR3 in DNA: TGTGCCAGCAGTGAATTTACTAGCGGCCCCTCTGGGGCCAACGTCCTGACTTTC.

This clone has only a few counts. The rearrangement uses TRBV19 and TRBJ2-7; 12 bases agree with TRBD2. V was pared by 5 bases and J by 12 bases, with 8 bases of the junction left unmatched. The CDR3 is 13 residues long. Germline CDR1 and CDR2: LNHDA and SQIVND (reference sequence). The CDR3 is CASSPRTSGNRYF. CDR3 nucleotides: TGTGCCAGTAGTCCGCGGACTAGCGGGAACCGGTACTTC.

The V gene is TRBV9, the J gene TRBJ2-5; 11 bases agree with TRBD1. J was trimmed by 5 bases and V by 0 bases; bases with no gene match: 3. The CDR3 runs 15 residues. Germline V gene sequence: CDR1 SGDLS, CDR2 YYNGEE. In DNA form, the CDR3 reads TGTGCCAGCAGCGTAGTCGGACAGGGGGCGGAGACCCAGTACTTC. Encoded protein: CASSVVGQGAETQYF.

The chain is built from TRBV27 and TRBJ2-4, with D maybe TRBD1 (6 bases). V was clipped by 2 bases and J by 0 bases, with 14 bases between them. This CDR3 has 17 residues. The germline V gene has CDR1 MNHEY and CDR2 SMNVEV (reference sequence). The chain's CDR3 is CASSLGRGPGAKNIQYF. CDR3 in DNA: TGTGCCAGCAGTTTAGGCAGGGGTCCGGGAGCCAAAAACATTCAGTACTTC.

This rearrangement joins TRBV2 to TRBJ2-2; 8 bases fit TRBD1. The CDR3 loop spans 16 amino acids. The V and J ends lost 3 bases and 4 bases, in that order; junction bases with no gene match: 7. CDR1 and CDR2 (germline): SNHLY, FYNNEI. CDR3 sequence (DNA): TGTGCCAGCAGTGATCCCAGGACAGGGAGCACCGGGGAGCTGTTTTTT. It yields the protein CASSDPRTGSTGELFF.

This clone was observed a few times. The chain employs TRBV5-4 and TRBJ2-3; possibly TRBD2 for D (5 bases). Germline CDR1 SGHNT, CDR2 YYREEE (reference sequence). Between the trimmed V and J ends, which lost 2 bases and 12 bases, there was a span of 7 bases. The CDR3 extends over 10 amino acids. CDR3 nucleotide sequence: TGTGCCAGCAGCTTTCCGGGACAGTATTTT. Protein sequence: CASSFPGQYF. Supplemented by reference TRBV5-4 and TRBJ2-3, the full variable domain reads ETGVTQSPTHLIKTRGQQVTLRCSSQSGHNTVSWYQQALGQGPQFIFQYYREEENGRGNFPPRFSGLQFPNYSSELNVNALELDDSALYLCASSFPGQYFGPGTRLTVL.